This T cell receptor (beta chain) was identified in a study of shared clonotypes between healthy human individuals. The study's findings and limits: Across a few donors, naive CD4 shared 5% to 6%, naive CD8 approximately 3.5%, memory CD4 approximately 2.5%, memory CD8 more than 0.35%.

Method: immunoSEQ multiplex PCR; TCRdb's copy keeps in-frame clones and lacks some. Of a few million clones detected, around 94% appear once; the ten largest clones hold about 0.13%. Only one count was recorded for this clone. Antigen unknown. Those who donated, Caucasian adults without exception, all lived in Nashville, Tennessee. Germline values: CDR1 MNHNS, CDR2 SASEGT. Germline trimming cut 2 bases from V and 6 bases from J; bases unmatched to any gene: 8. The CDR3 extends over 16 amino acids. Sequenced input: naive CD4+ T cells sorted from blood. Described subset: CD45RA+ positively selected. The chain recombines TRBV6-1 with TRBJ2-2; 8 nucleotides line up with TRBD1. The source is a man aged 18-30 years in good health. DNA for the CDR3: TGTGCCAGCAGTGAACCCGGACAGGGTACCGCCGGGGAGCTGTTTTTT. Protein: CASSEPGQGTAGELFF.